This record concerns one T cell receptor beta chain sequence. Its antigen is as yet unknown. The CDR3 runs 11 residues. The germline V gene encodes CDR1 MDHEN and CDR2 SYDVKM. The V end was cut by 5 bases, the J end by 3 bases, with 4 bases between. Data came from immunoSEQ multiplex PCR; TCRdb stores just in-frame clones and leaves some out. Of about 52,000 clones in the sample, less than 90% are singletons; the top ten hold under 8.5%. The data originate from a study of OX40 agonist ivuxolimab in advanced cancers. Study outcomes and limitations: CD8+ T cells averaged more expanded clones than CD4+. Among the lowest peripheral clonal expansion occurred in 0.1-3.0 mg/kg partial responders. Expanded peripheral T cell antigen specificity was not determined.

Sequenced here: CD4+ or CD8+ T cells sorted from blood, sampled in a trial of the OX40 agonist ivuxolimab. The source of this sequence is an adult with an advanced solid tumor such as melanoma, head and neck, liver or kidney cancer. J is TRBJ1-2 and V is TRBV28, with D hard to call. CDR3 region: CASSPDYGYTF. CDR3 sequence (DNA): TGTGCCAGCAGTCCGGACTATGGCTACACCTTC.